Each of the 12 T cell receptor beta chains below was sequenced from the same sample in a study of human T cells and chemical hapten exposure (dated by TCRdb to 2020 to 2022). Library preparation employed RACE. The data were produced on a NextSeq 500. TCRdb trimmed public reads at Q25 via fastp, called clones via MiXCR and kept in-frame beta chains. Every CDR3 protein is listed once, alongside the most common genes and DNA of its rows. The sample profile shows more than 300,000 distinct CDR3 sequences; roughly 5% of them were found once. Around 2.6% of the sample is held by the ten biggest clonotypes. Reading the label with the study, this specimen's time point is: pre-sensitization, week 0. The treatment or condition tag for this specimen amounts to: therapeutic diphenylcyclopropenone sensitization with weekly scalp DPC. The sample here was whole blood, taken in connection with sensitization to the hapten diphenylcyclopropenone (DPC). These receptors were collected from a woman between 45 and 65 years old with alopecia areata. Some clones in this sample may be carry-over from other donors' samples.

This clonotype was counted between two and nine times. The chain recombines TRBV20-1 with TRBJ2-4, with 9 bases fitting TRBD1. The germline V gene encodes CDR1 DFQATT and CDR2 SNEGSKA (reference sequence). V was pared by 5 bases and J by 6 bases, with 8 bases of the junction left unmatched. CDR3 size: 14 residues. CDR3 sequence: CSAAHRDRANIQYF. The CDR3 DNA reads TGCAGTGCTGCTCACCGGGACAGGGCAAACATTCAGTACTTC.

There are many counts of this clonotype. The chain links TRBV3-1 to TRBJ2-5, with 9 positions matching TRBD1. The ends lost 0 bases at V and 5 bases at J; junction bases unmatched: 7. The CDR3 runs 16 residues. CDR1 is LGHDT and CDR2 is YNNKEL in the germline V gene (reference sequence). Here the CDR3 reads CASSQDLGTGNETQYF. DNA for the CDR3: TGTGCCAGCAGCCAAGATTTGGGGACAGGGAACGAGACCCAGTACTTC.

This chain uses TRBV13 with TRBJ1-1, with a possible D match to TRBD1 (5 bases). V dropped 1 base and J dropped 9 bases, with 15 bases sitting between them. Germline loops: CDR1 PRHDT, CDR2 FYEKMQ (reference sequence). The CDR3 consists of 14 residues. This CDR3 is CASSLAGGTMKAFF. Written as DNA, the CDR3 is TGTGCCAGCAGCTTAGCGGGGGGGACTATGAAAGCTTTCTTT.

The rearrangement joins TRBV20-1 to TRBJ2-1; the D gene is possibly TRBD1 (6 bases). Looked up from germline, CDR1 is DFQATT and CDR2 is SNEGSKA (reference sequence). The CDR3 consists of 11 residues. Trimming took off 1 base at V and 10 bases at J, with 8 bases between the two ends. The CDR3 reads CSARVDSEQFF. CDR3 in DNA: TGCAGTGCTAGAGTGGACAGCGAGCAGTTCTTC.

In its sample, this clonotype was seen many times. The chain links TRBV30 to TRBJ2-4; 8 nucleotides agree with TRBD2. The CDR3 has 13 residues. Trimming at V came to 2 bases and at J to 9 bases, leaving 6 bases not matched to a gene. Germline CDR1 reads GTSNPN; CDR2 reads SVGIG (reference sequence). CDR3 DNA: TGTGCCTGGAGTCCTCGACTAGCGAGCATTCAGTACTTC. It translates to CAWSPRLASIQYF.

In its sample, this clonotype was seen many times. The chain combines TRBV7-9 with TRBJ1-2; a possible D gene is TRBD1 (5 bases). Germline V gene lookup returns CDR1 SEHNR and CDR2 FQNEAQ (reference sequence). V was clipped by 3 bases and J by 6 bases, with 11 bases between them. The CDR3 covers 13 residues. CDR3 amino acids: CASSLNPGDGYTF. The CDR3 DNA sequence: TGTGCCAGCAGCTTGAATCCGGGGGATGGCTACACCTTC.

The chain is built from TRBV9 and TRBJ2-3; no clear D gene. This CDR3 spans 14 amino acids. V lost 0 bases to trimming and J lost 2 bases, with 7 bases between them. In germline, CDR1 is SGDLS, CDR2 YYNGEE. The CDR3 loop is CASSVELNTDTQYF. The DNA for the CDR3 is TGTGCCAGCAGCGTAGAGCTCAACACAGATACGCAGTATTTT.

In this sample, this clonotype turned up many times. The rearrangement joins TRBV13 to TRBJ2-1; D might be TRBD2 (6 bases). V was trimmed by 0 bases and J by 0 bases, leaving 12 bases between them. Germline V gene lookup returns CDR1 PRHDT and CDR2 FYEKMQ (reference sequence). This CDR3 spans 17 amino acids. The CDR3 coding sequence is TGTGCCAGCAGCTTAGGGACTAGTTCAAGCTCCTACAATGAGCAGTTCTTC. Protein: CASSLGTSSSSYNEQFF.

The V gene is TRBV12-3 or TRBV12-4, the J gene TRBJ1-1; D ambiguous. This CDR3 has 15 amino acids. Trimming cost V 3 bases and J 1 base, with 12 bases left between them. The CDR3 DNA reads as TGTGCCAGCAGTTTCCAGACTGAAGCGAACACTGAAGCTTTCTTT. Its protein product is CASSFQTEANTEAFF.

This clonotype was observed a few times. The chain uses TRBV20-1 and TRBJ2-3; D is ambiguous. Between the trimmed V and J ends, which lost 0 bases and 12 bases, there was a span of 19 bases. The germline V gene has CDR1 DFQATT and CDR2 SNEGSKA (reference sequence). The CDR3 runs to 14 residues. The CDR3, as DNA: TGCAGTGCTAGAGATAGCCCCGCGACAATATTCCAGTATTTT. This translates into CSARDSPATIFQYF.

This clonotype was picked up a small number of times. The rearrangement joins TRBV3-1 to TRBJ1-2; no reliable D call. This CDR3 is 13 amino acids long. The germline V and J ends were trimmed by 6 bases and 6 bases, with 14 bases remaining between them. The germline V gene has CDR1 LGHDT and CDR2 YNNKEL (reference sequence). CDR3 DNA: TGTGCCAGCAGTCCGAACCCATCCCATGGCTACACCTTC. Its protein is CASSPNPSHGYTF. The full variable domain, its missing parts supplied by reference TRBV3-1 and TRBJ1-2, is DTAVSQTPKYLVTQMGNDKSIKCEQNLGHDTMYWYKQDSKKFLKIMFSYNNKELIINETVPNRFSPKSPDKAHLNLHINSLELGDSAVYFCASSPNPSHGYTFGSGTRLTVV.

Details on this clonotype: The junction differs from germline at one of its ends, possibly a read error. This rearrangement joins TRBV2 to TRBJ1-2; tentatively, D is TRBD1 (5 bases). Germline V gives CDR1 SNHLY, CDR2 FYNNEI. The CDR3 consists of 14 residues. As DNA, the CDR3 is TGTGCCAGCACTGAAATGACAGAAGTCTATGGCTACACCTTC. It codes for CASTEMTEVYGYTF.